These 23 T cell receptor beta chains share one sample of origin, sequenced in a study of blood T cell repertoires in COVID-19. Generated by immunoSEQ multiplex PCR, the TCRdb table keeps only in-frame clones and is missing some. The sample has 130,000 to 150,000 clones; about four fifths are singletons. Sequenced material: peripheral blood. These receptors came from a human donor with acute or convalescent COVID-19. The donor label of this sample is uncertain.

This chain joins TRBV7-9 and TRBJ1-2; D gene unclear. In germline, CDR1 is SEHNR, CDR2 FQNEAQ (reference sequence). V was trimmed by 1 base and J by 5 bases, leaving 8 bases between them. This CDR3 has 13 amino acids. The chain's CDR3 is CASSLVDWYGYTF. The CDR3 DNA is TGTGCCAGCAGCTTAGTTGACTGGTATGGCTACACCTTC.

This clone was seen a single time. The chain uses TRBV7-2 and TRBJ1-2; no firm D call. Germline V gene data show CDR1 as SGHTA and CDR2 as FQGNSA. This CDR3 is 15 amino acids long. Trimming shortened V by 1 base and J by 0 bases, and 9 bases separated the two germline ends. The CDR3 region has the DNA TGTGCCAGCAGCTTAGGGGTGGGAGCTAACTATGGCTACACCTTC. Its translation: CASSLGVGANYGYTF.

The CDR3 is CASSQDGFPSGVNNEQFF. The DNA of the CDR3 is TGTGCCAGCAGCCAAGATGGGTTTCCTAGCGGGGTAAACAATGAGCAGTTCTTC. J is TRBJ2-1 and V is TRBV4-2; 9 bases agree with TRBD2. Germline trimming cut 0 bases from V and 5 bases from J; bases unmatched to any gene: 11. Germline assignment: CDR1 LGHNA and CDR2 YNFKEQ. The CDR3 has 18 amino acids.

The rearrangement links TRBV29-1 to TRBJ2-6; TRBD2 aligns across 8 bases. Germline V gene data show CDR1 as SQVTM and CDR2 as ANQGSEA. V lost 7 bases, J lost 0 bases, and 5 bases stayed unmatched. This CDR3 comprises 15 residues. Here the CDR3 DNA reads TGCAGCGCCCCGGCGGGGGGCTCTGGGGCCAACGTCCTGACTTTC. Its protein product is CSAPAGGSGANVLTF. The complete variable domain, with remaining parts taken from reference TRBV29-1 and TRBJ2-6, reads SAVISQKPSRDICQRGTSLTIQCQVDSQVTMMFWYRQQPGQSLTLIATANQGSEATYESGFVIDKFPISRPNLTFSTLTVSNMSPEDSSIYLCSAPAGGSGANVLTFGAGSRLTVL.

The chain links TRBV27 to TRBJ2-1; 9 nucleotides align to TRBD2. Germline CDR1 MNHEY, CDR2 SMNVEV (reference sequence). The CDR3 is made up of 17 amino acids. V gave up 3 bases and J gave up 1 base; unmatched junction bases: 7. CDR3 sequence: CASSFASGVLSYNEQFF. The CDR3 nucleotides are TGTGCCAGCAGTTTCGCTAGCGGGGTTTTGTCCTACAATGAGCAGTTCTTC.

Many counts were recorded for this clone. The rearrangement uses TRBV5-1 and TRBJ1-1; 9 bases are shared with TRBD1. Per the germline V gene, CDR1 is SGHRS and CDR2 is YFSETQ. Trimming cost V 4 bases and J 1 base; bases outside gene matches: 5. The CDR3 runs to 15 residues. CDR3 sequence: CASSQQGAQNTEAFF. CDR3 DNA sequence: TGCGCCAGCAGCCAACAGGGGGCCCAGAACACTGAAGCTTTCTTT.

The V and J genes are TRBV5-1 and TRBJ1-1; D unresolved. This CDR3 contains 16 residues. Germline V CDR1 and CDR2: SGHRS, YFSETQ. V was trimmed by 0 bases and J by 0 bases, leaving 12 bases between them. The CDR3 reads CASSLEGVGLNTEAFF. Here the CDR3 DNA reads TGCGCCAGCAGCTTGGAGGGAGTCGGGTTGAACACTGAAGCTTTCTTT.

The CDR3 reads CASSTGSGHYNSPLHF. As DNA, the CDR3 is TGTGCCAGTAGTACAGGGTCTGGGCACTATAATTCACCCCTCCACTTT. The chain carries TRBV19 and TRBJ1-6, with D perhaps matching TRBD1 (5 bases). The CDR3 length is 16 residues. V lost 4 bases and J 3 bases, leaving 13 bases between the germline ends. Looked up from germline, CDR1 is LNHDA and CDR2 is SQIVND (reference sequence).

V and J are TRBV2 and TRBJ1-5, with D uncertain. Germline V lookup: CDR1 SNHLY, CDR2 FYNNEI. The ends were cut back, 5 bases at V and 5 bases at J, with 7 bases in the middle. The CDR3 has 12 residues. DNA for the CDR3: TGTGCCAGCAGTACAGACCATCAGCCCCAGCATTTT. Amino acid sequence: CASSTDHQPQHF. The complete variable domain, with remaining parts taken from reference TRBV2 and TRBJ1-5, reads EPEVTQTPSHQVTQMGQEVILRCVPISNHLYFYWYRQILGQKVEFLVSFYNNEISEKSEIFDDQFSVERPDGSNFTLKIRSTKLEDSAMYFCASSTDHQPQHFGDGTRLSIL.

The chain has TRBV6-4 and TRBJ1-2; D uncertain. CDR1 is MRHNA and CDR2 is SNTAGT in the germline V gene. Trimming shortened V by 6 bases and J by 1 base, and 15 bases separated the two germline ends. CDR3 length: 15 amino acids. The CDR3 nucleotides are TGTGCCAGCAGAGACGGACCGGGGAATAACTATGGCTACACCTTC. It is translated as CASRDGPGNNYGYTF.

The chain links TRBV7-6 to TRBJ2-5; 8 bases match TRBD2. Germline-derived CDR1 and CDR2 are SGHVS and FNYEAQ. After removal of 5 bases from V and 1 base from J, the junction contained 6 bases not matched to a gene. The CDR3 has 15 amino acids. CDR3 region: CASSISTSGQETQYF. CDR3 DNA sequence: TGTGCCAGCAGCATATCAACTAGCGGCCAAGAGACCCAGTACTTC. Together with reference TRBV7-6 and TRBJ2-5, the CDR3 gives the full variable domain: GAGVSQSPRYKVTKRGQDVALRCDPISGHVSLYWYRQALGQGPEFLTYFNYEAQQDKSGLPNDRFSAERPEGSISTLTIQRTEQRDSAMYRCASSISTSGQETQYFGPGTRLLVL.

This rearrangement joins TRBV4-3 to TRBJ1-2; 8 positions match TRBD1. The V segment lost 0 bases and the J segment 8 bases; nucleotides outside the gene matches: 14. Germline CDR1 reads LGHNA; CDR2 reads YSLEER. The CDR3 contains 17 residues. CDR3 DNA sequence: TGCGCCAGCAGCCAAGATTTGGGAGGGCAGGGGGCTCGGGGCTACACCTTC. This codes for CASSQDLGGQGARGYTF.

The chain couples TRBV4-2 to TRBJ1-1, with a possible D match to TRBD1 (5 bases). Germline V gives CDR1 LGHNA, CDR2 YNFKEQ. The CDR3 is 16 residues long. The V end lost 4 bases, the J end lost 3 bases, and 18 bases lay between the germline ends. Here the CDR3 DNA reads TGTGCCAGCAGCCTCCGGGGGGGAGGGGCGGACACTGAAGCTTTCTTT. Amino acids: CASSLRGGGADTEAFF.

The chain links TRBV9 to TRBJ2-1, with 8 bases fitting TRBD1. Per the germline V gene, CDR1 is SGDLS and CDR2 is YYNGEE. J was trimmed by 5 bases and V by 4 bases; bases with no gene match: 11. This CDR3 spans 16 amino acids. CDR3 loop: CASSLQGARLNNEQFF. In DNA, the CDR3 is TGTGCCAGCAGCCTCCAGGGGGCACGCTTAAACAATGAGCAGTTCTTC.

This rearrangement joins TRBV5-1 to TRBJ1-2; 9 nucleotides align to TRBD1. Germline CDR1 reads SGHRS; CDR2 reads YFSETQ. The CDR3 covers 16 residues. Losses at the gene ends were 4 bases for V and 7 bases for J; bases not matched to a gene: 14. CDR3 amino acids: CASSVGHSGTGSGYTF. DNA for the CDR3: TGCGCCAGCAGCGTTGGCCACTCCGGGACAGGGAGTGGCTACACCTTC.

This clone was picked up a small number of times. The chain employs TRBV5-6 and TRBJ1-1, with a possible D match to TRBD1 (5 bases). Germline CDR1 is SGHDT and CDR2 is YYEEEE. Trimming pared 4 bases from V and 1 base from J, leaving 11 bases between. The CDR3 totals 14 residues. CDR3 in DNA: TGTGCCAGCAGCCCGGGACTATGGAACACTGAAGCTTTCTTT. This translates into CASSPGLWNTEAFF.

This chain joins TRBV4-2 and TRBJ2-2, with D tentatively TRBD1 (6 bases). Germline V CDR1 and CDR2: LGHNA, YNFKEQ. Trimming stripped 3 bases from V and 6 bases from J, with 14 bases between. The CDR3 contains 15 residues. The CDR3 region has the DNA TGTGCCAGCAGCCACTCCCCTACAGGGCCCGGGGAGCTGTTTTTT. This sequence encodes CASSHSPTGPGELFF.

The chain carries TRBV30 and TRBJ2-7; D is perhaps TRBD2 (5 bases). Trimming took off 4 bases at V and 7 bases at J, with 20 bases between the two ends. Germline loops: CDR1 GTSNPN, CDR2 SVGIG (reference sequence). CDR3 length: 14 amino acids. The CDR3 nucleotides are TGTGCCTGGAACCCCGGACGGGTTTCGGGAGAGCAGTACTTC. It codes for CAWNPGRVSGEQYF.

V and J are TRBV5-1 and TRBJ1-1; D is uncertain. This CDR3 contains 12 residues. The ends were cut back, 3 bases at V and 5 bases at J, with 8 bases in the middle. Germline V lookup: CDR1 SGHRS, CDR2 YFSETQ. The chain's CDR3 is CASSSSSTEAFF. In DNA, the CDR3 is TGCGCCAGCAGCTCTTCCTCGACTGAAGCTTTCTTT.

V usage is TRBV6-5 and J usage is TRBJ2-7, with 9 bases lining up with TRBD1. Germline trimming cut 6 bases from V and 1 base from J; bases unmatched to any gene: 7. CDR1 is MNHEY and CDR2 is SVGAGI in the germline V gene. The CDR3 consists of 15 residues. This chain's CDR3 is CASRTQGAGSYEQYF. CDR3 DNA: TGTGCCAGCAGGACACAGGGGGCTGGGTCCTACGAGCAGTACTTC.

The chain couples TRBV30 to TRBJ1-2; a weak D match, TRBD1 (6 bases). V dropped 0 bases and J dropped 7 bases, with 18 bases sitting between them. CDR3 length: 15 residues. Germline CDR1 GTSNPN, CDR2 SVGIG (reference sequence). This chain's CDR3 is CAWSVSGVMTAGYTF. The DNA of the CDR3 is TGTGCCTGGAGTGTATCAGGGGTAATGACTGCTGGCTACACCTTC.

CDR3 DNA sequence: TGTGCCAGAAAGAACGGGACAGGGGGCGAGGGTTTGGTATGCGGGGAGCTGTTTTTT. Translating gives CARKNGTGGEGLVCGELFF. The V call is TRBV11-2, the J call TRBJ2-2; 12 bases are a match to TRBD1. This CDR3 spans 19 amino acids. CDR1 and CDR2 from the germline V gene are SGHAT and FQNNGV. The junction had 21 bases not matched to a gene; V was cut back by 9 bases and J by 7 bases. Full variable domain (rest looked up from reference TRBV11-2 and TRBJ2-2): EAGVAQSPRYKIIEKRQSVAFWCNPISGHATLYWYQQILGQGPKLLIQFQNNGVVDDSQLPKDRFSAERLKGVDSTLKIQPAKLEDSAVYLCARKNGTGGEGLVCGELFFGEGSRLTVL.

The V gene is TRBV7-3, the J gene TRBJ2-5; 8 positions agree with TRBD2. CDR1 SGHTA and CDR2 FQGTGA come from the germline V gene. V gave up 0 bases and J gave up 2 bases; unmatched junction bases: 2. The CDR3 length is 15 residues. In DNA form, the CDR3 reads TGTGCCAGCAGCTTAACTAGCGGGGAGCAAGAGACCCAGTACTTC. This translates into CASSLTSGEQETQYF.